Each of the 10 T cell receptor beta chains below was sequenced from the same sample in a study of molecular identifiers for immune sequencing clone quantification. TCRdb recomputed calls from the PCR reads with MiXCR, one row per CDR3 protein. Among under 15,000 distinct CDR3 sequences listed, under 20% were seen once. Sequencing was done on a sample of naive CD8+ T cells from blood, with Jurkat cell RNA spiked in. Subset indicated: FACS-sorted CD8+CD4-CCR7+CD45RA+ naive T cells. Receptors originate from a human donor in good health. Some libraries in this study had Jurkat cell RNA spiked in.

About this clonotype: Just one base apart from a much larger clone, this may be a read error. V and J are TRBV20-1 and TRBJ2-1; TRBD2 aligns across 8 bases. The CDR3 is 16 residues long. Germline V gene data show CDR1 as DFQATT and CDR2 as SNEGSKA (reference sequence). Trimming removed 3 bases from V and 8 bases from J; junction bases left unmatched: 15. CDR3 DNA: TGCAGTGCTAGGGCTATACTAGCGGAGTTGAATGATGAGCAGTTCTTC. Translation gives CSARAILAELNDEQFF.

In its sample, this clonotype is medium-sized. The chain employs TRBV10-3 and TRBJ2-7; 7 bases map to TRBD1. Germline V gene lookup returns CDR1 ENHRY and CDR2 SYGVKD. The CDR3 loop spans 14 amino acids. V was clipped by 6 bases and J by 4 bases; unmatched bases: 9. The CDR3 loop reads CAIRSDRALYEQYF. In DNA form, the CDR3 reads TGTGCCATCAGAAGCGACAGGGCCCTATACGAGCAGTACTTC.

By sample share, this clonotype is medium-sized (0.01 to 0.1%). This chain connects TRBV24-1 to TRBJ2-2; tentative D call: TRBD1 (6 bases). CDR3 length: 12 amino acids. Trimming left V 6 bases short and J 5 bases short, with 6 bases between. Germline V gene data show CDR1 as KGHDR and CDR2 as SFDVKD. The CDR3 sequence is CATSTGTGELFF. Written as DNA, the CDR3 is TGTGCCACCAGTACAGGGACCGGGGAGCTGTTTTTT.

This clonotype rates as medium-sized. V is TRBV13 and J is TRBJ2-3; 10 bases fit TRBD1. The CDR3 covers 16 residues. The trim removed 5 bases at V and 2 bases at J, leaving 7 bases unmatched. CDR1 is PRHDT and CDR2 is FYEKMQ in the germline V gene (reference sequence). The CDR3 reads CASSARDRGFTDTQYF. The CDR3 region has the DNA TGTGCCAGCAGCGCGAGGGACAGGGGCTTCACAGATACGCAGTATTTT.

On this clonotype itself: A much larger clone lies one base from this, so it may be a read error. The V call is TRBV5-1, the J call TRBJ2-1, with 9 nucleotides matching TRBD2. J lost 8 bases, V lost 4 bases, and 13 bases had no gene match. The germline CDR1 and CDR2 sequences are SGHRS and YFSETQ. The CDR3 is 16 residues long. CDR3 protein: CASSPEFAGGPDEQFF. The CDR3 bases are TGCGCCAGCAGCCCGGAGTTTGCGGGAGGGCCCGATGAGCAGTTCTTC.

This clonotype was observed many times. The chain combines TRBV11-2 with TRBJ2-7; TRBD2 agrees at 10 bases. J lost 6 bases, V lost 0 bases, and 17 bases had no gene match. The CDR3 sequence is 19 residues long. Germline V gene sequence: CDR1 SGHAT, CDR2 FQNNGV. The CDR3 DNA sequence: TGTGCCAGCAGCTTAGATCGGTTAATAGGGACTAGCGCCTATCGCGAGCAGTACTTC. This gives the protein CASSLDRLIGTSAYREQYF. The full variable domain, completed using reference TRBV11-2 and TRBJ2-7, is EAGVAQSPRYKIIEKRQSVAFWCNPISGHATLYWYQQILGQGPKLLIQFQNNGVVDDSQLPKDRFSAERLKGVDSTLKIQPAKLEDSAVYLCASSLDRLIGTSAYREQYFGPGTRLTVT.

This clonotype ranks as medium-sized. This sequence joins TRBV6-5 and TRBJ1-2; possible D gene TRBD1, 5 bases. Trimming cost V 1 base and J 4 bases, with 16 bases left between them. Germline CDR1 is MNHEY and CDR2 is SVGAGI. The CDR3 sequence is 16 residues long. The CDR3 DNA follows: TGTGCCAGCAGTTACTATGGACTGGGGACCAGCTATGGCTACACCTTC. Its protein is CASSYYGLGTSYGYTF.

By proportion, this clonotype is medium-sized. The rearrangement uses TRBV30 and TRBJ2-3, with TRBD1 matching 8 bases. Germline V gene data show CDR1 as GTSNPN and CDR2 as SVGIG (reference sequence). With 3 bases clipped from V and 5 bases from J, the junction kept 10 bases outside the gene matches. The CDR3 is made up of 15 amino acids. In DNA, the CDR3 is TGTGCCTGGAGCGAGGGACAGGCAAACAGAGATACGCAGTATTTT. Translated, it gives CAWSEGQANRDTQYF.

With respect to this clonotype: A clone one base away is much larger, so this may be a read error. This rearrangement joins TRBV7-9 to TRBJ2-2; D remains unclear. Germline V lookup: CDR1 SEHNR, CDR2 FQNEAQ (reference sequence). The ends were cut back, 5 bases at V and 1 base at J, with 8 bases in the middle. CDR3 length equals 14 residues. Here the CDR3 reads CASSPYENTGELFF. CDR3 DNA sequence: TGTGCCAGCAGCCCGTACGAGAACACCGGGGAGCTGTTTTTT.

Within the sample, this clonotype is medium-sized (0.01 to 0.1%). The V call is TRBV4-1, the J call TRBJ2-3, with TRBD1 identical over 9 bases. V lost 3 bases to trimming and J lost 2 bases; unmatched junction nucleotides: 6. The germline gives CDR1 MGHRA, CDR2 YSYEKL. CDR3 length: 16 amino acids. CDR3 region: CASSQGQGPTTDTQYF. The CDR3, as DNA: TGCGCCAGCAGCCAGGGACAGGGCCCTACCACAGATACGCAGTATTTT.